This T cell receptor (beta chain) was documented in a study of blood T cell repertoires in COVID-19. Study-level information: Material from acute and convalescent COVID-19 was sourced from the United States, Italy and Spain. PBMCs, B-cell-depleted T cells, or T cells provided the cDNA or gDNA that made up the material.

The CDR3 loop spans 13 amino acids. CDR1 SQVTM and CDR2 ANQGSEA come from the germline V gene. V was pared by 4 bases and J by 5 bases, with 7 bases of the junction left unmatched. As originally analysed: Estimates of nucleated cell counts were drawn from the amplification of reference gene primers. Data came from immunoSEQ multiplex PCR; TCRdb stores just in-frame clones and leaves some out. V and J calls and clone size are those listed in that table; D and trimming were worked out from the DNA. This table has 340,000 or so clones, over 70% appearing once. Material for sequencing was peripheral blood. The chain carries TRBV29-1 and TRBJ2-5; TRBD2 agrees at 7 bases. The TCR sequence derives from a man younger than 40 with active or convalescent COVID-19. The CDR3 reads CSVGPSGGETQYF. CDR3 nucleotides: TGCAGCGTTGGGCCTTCGGGGGGTGAGACCCAGTACTTC.